The present T cell receptor (beta chain) was sequenced within a study of early T cells in non-severe SARS-CoV-2 infection. Study-wide points: VDJdb matching favored anti-spike CD8 responses, missing private and CD4 specificities.

The protocol attached unique molecular identifiers to individual cDNA molecules. MiXCR, applied by TCRdb to the 5' RACE reads, yields one record per CDR3 protein. The sample lists about 46,000 distinct CDR3 sequences; about 5.3% were seen once. This clonotype was observed many times. Its cognate antigen is unknown. Trimming took 5 bases from V and 4 from J; bases not matched to a gene: 14. The V gene's germline CDR1 is DFQATT and CDR2 SNEGSKA (reference sequence). The CDR3 is 16 amino acids. The genes are TRBV20-1 and TRBJ2-1; 7 nucleotides align to TRBD2. The sequence derives from an adult who was a healthcare worker with PCR-confirmed SARS-CoV-2 infection or an uninfected control (not recorded which). The sequenced sample was whole blood, obtained at baseline. The CDR3 sequence is CSAGGRPGLSYNEQFF. The CDR3 DNA sequence: TGCAGTGCTGGAGGAAGACCGGGACTATCTTACAATGAGCAGTTCTTC.